The entry that follows covers one T cell receptor beta chain sequence. The CDR3 is 14 amino acids. Germline CDR1 SGHTA, CDR2 FQGNSA. The ends were cut back, 4 bases at V and 4 bases at J, with 11 bases in the middle. Sequenced by immunoSEQ multiplex PCR; TCRdb stores in-frame clones only, minus some. The sample records around 240,000 clones, approximately 81% being singletons. This sample stems from a study of blood T cell repertoires in COVID-19. In the study overall: Collection of acute and convalescent COVID-19 samples took place in the United States, Italy and Spain.

This clonotype was obtained from a middle-aged man with acute or convalescent COVID-19. The chain carries TRBV7-2 and TRBJ1-5, with a possible D match to TRBD1 (5 bases). The specimen was peripheral blood. CDR3: CASSSGQTNQPQHF. In nucleotides, the CDR3 is TGTGCCAGCAGCTCAGGGCAGACTAATCAGCCCCAGCATTTT.